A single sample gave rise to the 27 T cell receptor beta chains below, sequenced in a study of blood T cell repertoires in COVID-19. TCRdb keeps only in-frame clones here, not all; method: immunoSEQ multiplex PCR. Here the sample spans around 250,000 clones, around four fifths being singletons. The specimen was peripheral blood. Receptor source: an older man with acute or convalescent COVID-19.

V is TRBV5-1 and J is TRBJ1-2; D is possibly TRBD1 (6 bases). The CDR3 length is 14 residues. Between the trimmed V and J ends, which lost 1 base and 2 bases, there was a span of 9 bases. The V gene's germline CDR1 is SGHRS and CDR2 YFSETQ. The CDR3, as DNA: TGCGCCAGCAGCTTGCCTGGACAGAACTATGGCTACACCTTC. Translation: CASSLPGQNYGYTF. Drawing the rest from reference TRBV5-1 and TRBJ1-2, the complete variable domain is KAGVTQTPRYLIKTRGQQVTLSCSPISGHRSVSWYQQTPGQGLQFLFEYFSETQRNKGNFPGRFSGRQFSNSRSEMNVSTLELGDSALYLCASSLPGQNYGYTFGSGTRLTVV.

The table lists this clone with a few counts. The CDR3 DNA reads TGTGCCAGCAGTTACTCAGGGGTCGGCACCGGGGAGCTGTTTTTT. Translated: CASSYSGVGTGELFF. The chain uses TRBV6-5 and TRBJ2-2; weak D call: TRBD1 (5 bases). Germline V gives CDR1 MNHEY, CDR2 SVGAGI. Trimming left V 0 bases short and J 4 bases short, with 9 bases between. The CDR3 is 15 residues long.

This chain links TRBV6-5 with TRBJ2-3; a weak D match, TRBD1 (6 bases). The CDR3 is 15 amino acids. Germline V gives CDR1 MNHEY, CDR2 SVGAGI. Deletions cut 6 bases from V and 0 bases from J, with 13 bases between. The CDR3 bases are TGTGCCAGCAGAGCAGGGGCCCCAAGCACAGATACGCAGTATTTT. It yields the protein CASRAGAPSTDTQYF.

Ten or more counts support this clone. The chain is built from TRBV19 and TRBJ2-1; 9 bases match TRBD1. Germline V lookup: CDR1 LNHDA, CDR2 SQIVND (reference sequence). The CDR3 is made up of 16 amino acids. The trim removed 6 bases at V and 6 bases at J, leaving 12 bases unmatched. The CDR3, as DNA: TGTGCCAGTAGGCCCCCCCGGGACAGGGCATCCAATGAGCAGTTCTTC. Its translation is CASRPPRDRASNEQFF. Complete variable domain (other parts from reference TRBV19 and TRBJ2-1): DGGITQSPKYLFRKEGQNVTLSCEQNLNHDAMYWYRQDPGQGLRLIYYSQIVNDFQKGDIAEGYSVSREKKESFPLTVTSAQKNPTAFYLCASRPPRDRASNEQFFGPGTRLTVL.

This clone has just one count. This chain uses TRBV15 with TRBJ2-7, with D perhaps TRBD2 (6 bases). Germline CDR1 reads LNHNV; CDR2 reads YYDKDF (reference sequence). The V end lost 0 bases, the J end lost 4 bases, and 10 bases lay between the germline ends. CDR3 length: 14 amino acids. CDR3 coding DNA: TGTGCCACCAGCAGAGACTCCGGGAGATACGAGCAGTACTTC. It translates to CATSRDSGRYEQYF.

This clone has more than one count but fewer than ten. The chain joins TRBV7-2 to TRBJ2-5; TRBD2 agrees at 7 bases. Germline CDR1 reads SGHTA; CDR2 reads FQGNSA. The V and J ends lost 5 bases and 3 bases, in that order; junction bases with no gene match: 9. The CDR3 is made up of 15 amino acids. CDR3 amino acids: CASSPLGRDEETQYF. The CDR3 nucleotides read TGTGCCAGCAGCCCCTTAGGGAGGGATGAAGAGACCCAGTACTTC.

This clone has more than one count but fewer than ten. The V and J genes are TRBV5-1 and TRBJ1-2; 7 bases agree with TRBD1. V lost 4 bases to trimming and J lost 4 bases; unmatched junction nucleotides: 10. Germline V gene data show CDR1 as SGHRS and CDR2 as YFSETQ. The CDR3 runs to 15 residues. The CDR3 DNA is TGCGCCAGCAGCCTTACTTCCAGGGACAGCTATGGCTACACCTTC. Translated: CASSLTSRDSYGYTF.

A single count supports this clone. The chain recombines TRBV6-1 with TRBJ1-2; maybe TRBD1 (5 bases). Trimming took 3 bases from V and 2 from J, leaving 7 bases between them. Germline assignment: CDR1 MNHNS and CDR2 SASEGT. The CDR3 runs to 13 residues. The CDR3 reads CASSEQGNYGYTF. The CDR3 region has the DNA TGTGCCAGCAGTGAGCAGGGAAACTATGGCTACACCTTC.

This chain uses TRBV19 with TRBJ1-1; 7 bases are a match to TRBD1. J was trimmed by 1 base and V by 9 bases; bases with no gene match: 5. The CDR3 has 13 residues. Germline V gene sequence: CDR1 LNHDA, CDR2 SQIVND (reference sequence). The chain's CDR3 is CASRQGWNTEAFF. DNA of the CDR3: TGTGCCAGCCGACAGGGTTGGAACACTGAAGCTTTCTTT.

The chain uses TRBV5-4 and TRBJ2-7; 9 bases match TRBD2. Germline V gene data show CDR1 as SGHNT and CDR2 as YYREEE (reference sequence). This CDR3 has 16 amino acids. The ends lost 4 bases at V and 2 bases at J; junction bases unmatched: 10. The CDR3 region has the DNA TGTGCCAGCAGCCGTGCGGGGACTAGCTACACCTACGAGCAGTACTTC. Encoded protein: CASSRAGTSYTYEQYF.

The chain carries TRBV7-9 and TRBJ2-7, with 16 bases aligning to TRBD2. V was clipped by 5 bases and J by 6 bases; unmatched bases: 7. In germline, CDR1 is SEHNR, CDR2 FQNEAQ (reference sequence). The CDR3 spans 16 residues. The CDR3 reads CASSPGTSGRALEQYF. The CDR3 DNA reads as TGTGCCAGCAGCCCCGGGACTAGCGGGAGGGCCCTCGAGCAGTACTTC.

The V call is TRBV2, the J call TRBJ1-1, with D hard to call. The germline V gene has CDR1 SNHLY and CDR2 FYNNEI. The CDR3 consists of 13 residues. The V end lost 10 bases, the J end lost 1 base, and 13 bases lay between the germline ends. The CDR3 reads CATSLGSNTEAFF. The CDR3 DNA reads TGTGCCACCTCCCTAGGATCGAACACTGAAGCTTTCTTT.

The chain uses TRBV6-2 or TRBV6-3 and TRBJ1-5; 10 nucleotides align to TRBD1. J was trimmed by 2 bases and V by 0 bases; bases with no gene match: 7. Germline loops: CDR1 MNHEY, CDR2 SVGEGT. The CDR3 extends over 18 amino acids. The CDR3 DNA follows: TGTGCCAGCAGTTACTCAGGGACAGGGGTGTTGGGCAATCAGCCCCAGCATTTT. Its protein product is CASSYSGTGVLGNQPQHF.

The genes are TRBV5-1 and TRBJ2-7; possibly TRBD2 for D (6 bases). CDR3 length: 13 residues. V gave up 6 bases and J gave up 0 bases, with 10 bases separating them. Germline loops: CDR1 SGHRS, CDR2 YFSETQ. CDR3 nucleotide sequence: TGCGCCAGCAATCCCGGGAGCTCCTACGAGCAGTACTTC. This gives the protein CASNPGSSYEQYF.

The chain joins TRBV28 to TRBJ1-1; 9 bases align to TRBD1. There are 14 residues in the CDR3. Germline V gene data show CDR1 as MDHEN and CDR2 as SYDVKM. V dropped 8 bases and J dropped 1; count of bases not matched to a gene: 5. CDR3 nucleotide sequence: TGTGCCAGCCAGATGACAGGGGGGAACACTGAAGCTTTCTTT. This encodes CASQMTGGNTEAFF.

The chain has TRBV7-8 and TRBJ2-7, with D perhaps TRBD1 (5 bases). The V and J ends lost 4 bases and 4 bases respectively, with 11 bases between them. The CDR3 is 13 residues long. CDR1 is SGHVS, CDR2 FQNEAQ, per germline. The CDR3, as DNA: TGTGCCAGCAGCTCGGCAAAGGGGTACGAGCAGTACTTC. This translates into CASSSAKGYEQYF. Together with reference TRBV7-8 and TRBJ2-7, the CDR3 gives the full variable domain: GAGVSQSPRYKVAKRGQDVALRCDPISGHVSLFWYQQALGQGPEFLTYFQNEAQLDKSGLPSDRFFAERPEGSVSTLKIQRTQQEDSAVYLCASSSAKGYEQYFGPGTRLTVT.

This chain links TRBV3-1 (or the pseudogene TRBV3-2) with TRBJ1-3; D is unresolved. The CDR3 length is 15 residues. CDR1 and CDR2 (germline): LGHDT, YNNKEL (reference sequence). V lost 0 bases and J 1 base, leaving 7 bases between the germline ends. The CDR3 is CASSQDWTSGNTIYF. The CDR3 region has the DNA TGTGCCAGCAGCCAAGATTGGACTTCTGGAAACACCATATATTTT.

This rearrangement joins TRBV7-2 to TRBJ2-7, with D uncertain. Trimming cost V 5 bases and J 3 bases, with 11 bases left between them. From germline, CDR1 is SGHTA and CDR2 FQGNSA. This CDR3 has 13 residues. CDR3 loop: CASSRGMIYEQYF. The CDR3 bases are TGTGCCAGCAGCCGAGGAATGATCTACGAGCAGTACTTC.

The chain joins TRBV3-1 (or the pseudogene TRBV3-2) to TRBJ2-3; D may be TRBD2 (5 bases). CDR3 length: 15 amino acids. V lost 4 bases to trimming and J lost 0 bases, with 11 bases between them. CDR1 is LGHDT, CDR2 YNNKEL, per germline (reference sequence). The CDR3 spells CASSRGETSTDTQYF. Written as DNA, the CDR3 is TGTGCCAGCAGCCGGGGAGAAACTAGCACAGATACGCAGTATTTT.

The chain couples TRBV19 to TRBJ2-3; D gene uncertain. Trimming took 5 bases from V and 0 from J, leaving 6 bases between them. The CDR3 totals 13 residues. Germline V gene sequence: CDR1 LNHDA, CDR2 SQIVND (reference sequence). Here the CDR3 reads CASSAESTDTQYF. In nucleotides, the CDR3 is TGTGCCAGTAGTGCGGAAAGCACAGATACGCAGTATTTT.

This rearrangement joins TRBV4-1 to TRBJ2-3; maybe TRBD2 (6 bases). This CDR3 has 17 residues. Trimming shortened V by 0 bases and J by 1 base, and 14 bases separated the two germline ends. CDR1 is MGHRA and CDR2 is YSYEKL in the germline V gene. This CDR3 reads CASSQELGGEGTDTQYF. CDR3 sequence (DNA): TGCGCCAGCAGCCAAGAATTGGGGGGAGAGGGCACAGATACGCAGTATTTT.

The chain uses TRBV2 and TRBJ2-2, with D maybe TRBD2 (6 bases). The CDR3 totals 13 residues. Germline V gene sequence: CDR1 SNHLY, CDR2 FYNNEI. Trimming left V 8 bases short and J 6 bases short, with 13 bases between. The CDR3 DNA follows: TGTGCCAGCCGGAATAGCGGTGCCGGGGAGCTGTTTTTT. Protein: CASRNSGAGELFF. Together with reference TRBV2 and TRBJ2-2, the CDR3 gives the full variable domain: EPEVTQTPSHQVTQMGQEVILRCVPISNHLYFYWYRQILGQKVEFLVSFYNNEISEKSEIFDDQFSVERPDGSNFTLKIRSTKLEDSAMYFCASRNSGAGELFFGEGSRLTVL.

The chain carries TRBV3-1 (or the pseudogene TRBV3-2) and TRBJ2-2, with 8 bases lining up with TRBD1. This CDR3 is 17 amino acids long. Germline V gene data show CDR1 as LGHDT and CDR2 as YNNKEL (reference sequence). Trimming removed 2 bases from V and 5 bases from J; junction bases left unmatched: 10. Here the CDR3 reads CASSQWSGTGGTGELFF. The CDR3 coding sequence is TGTGCCAGCAGCCAATGGTCCGGGACAGGAGGAACCGGGGAGCTGTTTTTT.

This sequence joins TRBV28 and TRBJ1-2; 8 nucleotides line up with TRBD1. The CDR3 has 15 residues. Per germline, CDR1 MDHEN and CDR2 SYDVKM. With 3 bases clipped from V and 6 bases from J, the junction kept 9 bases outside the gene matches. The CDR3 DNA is TGTGCCAGCAGTTTCCGCGGACAGGGAAAAGATGGCTACACCTTC. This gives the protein CASSFRGQGKDGYTF.

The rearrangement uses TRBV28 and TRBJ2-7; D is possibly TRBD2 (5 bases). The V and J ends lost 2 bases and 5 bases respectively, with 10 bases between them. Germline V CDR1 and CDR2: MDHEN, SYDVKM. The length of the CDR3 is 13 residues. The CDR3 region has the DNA TGTGCCAGCAGTTTAGCTGCGGGCAACGAGCAGTACTTC. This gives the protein CASSLAAGNEQYF.

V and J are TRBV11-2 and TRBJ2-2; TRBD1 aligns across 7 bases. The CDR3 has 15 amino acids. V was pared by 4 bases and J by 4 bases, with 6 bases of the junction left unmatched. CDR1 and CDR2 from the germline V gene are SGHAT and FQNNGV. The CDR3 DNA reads TGTGCCAGCAGCTACACCGGGACAGCCACCGGGGAGCTGTTTTTT. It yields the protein CASSYTGTATGELFF.

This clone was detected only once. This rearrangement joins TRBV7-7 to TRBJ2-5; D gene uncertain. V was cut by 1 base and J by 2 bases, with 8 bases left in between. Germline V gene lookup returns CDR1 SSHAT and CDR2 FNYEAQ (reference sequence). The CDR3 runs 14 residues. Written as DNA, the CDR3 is TGTGCCAGCAGCTTAGTTTCCCGTCAAGAGACCCAGTACTTC. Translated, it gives CASSLVSRQETQYF.